Presented here are 18 T cell receptor beta chains from one specimen sequenced in a study of blood T cell repertoires in COVID-19. TCRdb's copy holds only in-frame clones and misses some; the assay was immunoSEQ multiplex PCR. This table holds 200,000 to 250,000 clones, more than 85% found once. Material for sequencing was peripheral blood. These receptors all come from a woman between 50 and 59 years old with COVID-19, enrolled during active disease.

CDR3 loop: CAAVGTDPNSPLHF. CDR3 DNA: TGCGCCGCCGTAGGGACAGACCCCAATTCACCCCTCCACTTT. The J gene is TRBJ1-6, the V gene TRBV10-2; 7 bases line up with TRBD1. V was clipped by 11 bases and J by 7 bases; unmatched bases: 11. CDR3 size: 14 residues. Germline CDR1 and CDR2: WSHSY and SAAADI.

The V gene is TRBV3-1 (or the pseudogene TRBV3-2), the J gene TRBJ2-4, with 8 bases aligning to TRBD1. Germline-derived CDR1 and CDR2 are LGHDT and YNNKEL (reference sequence). The CDR3 sequence is 17 residues long. Trimming cost V 1 base and J 0 bases; bases outside gene matches: 5. The CDR3 DNA follows: TGTGCCAGCAGCCAAGGGGACAGGAGATTAGCCAAAAACATTCAGTACTTC. It yields the protein CASSQGDRRLAKNIQYF.

V and J are TRBV10-3 and TRBJ2-3; TRBD2 agrees at 14 bases. J was trimmed by 4 bases and V by 4 bases; bases with no gene match: 1. Germline values: CDR1 ENHRY, CDR2 SYGVKD. The CDR3 sequence is 15 residues long. This CDR3 reads CAISAGLAGADTQYF. CDR3 coding DNA: TGTGCCATCAGTGCGGGACTAGCGGGGGCAGATACGCAGTATTTT.

The sample holds a few counts of this clone. The chain couples TRBV28 to TRBJ1-2; D might be TRBD1 (6 bases). The V end lost 6 bases, the J end lost 4 bases, and 12 bases lay between the germline ends. Germline V CDR1 and CDR2: MDHEN, SYDVKM. This CDR3 has 13 residues. The CDR3 sequence: CASRGGLGYGYTF. In nucleotides, the CDR3 is TGTGCCAGCAGAGGGGGTCTGGGCTATGGCTACACCTTC.

DNA for the CDR3: TGTGCCAGCAGCCGGGTGGGCACTGAAGCTTTCTTT. It specifies CASSRVGTEAFF. The V and J genes are TRBV9 and TRBJ1-1; D remains ambiguous. In germline, CDR1 is SGDLS, CDR2 YYNGEE. The CDR3 is made up of 12 amino acids. V lost 4 bases, J lost 4 bases, and 8 bases lay in between.

The chain joins TRBV19 to TRBJ1-2, with 7 bases that match TRBD1. Germline CDR1 and CDR2: LNHDA and SQIVND (reference sequence). The CDR3 length is 12 residues. The V and J ends lost 1 base and 10 bases, in that order; junction bases with no gene match: 3. The CDR3 nucleotides are TGTGCCAGTAGTATAGCACAGGGGATCTACACCTTC. Protein sequence: CASSIAQGIYTF.

This chain joins TRBV30 and TRBJ2-3; D not certain. CDR1 GTSNPN and CDR2 SVGIG come from the germline V gene (reference sequence). The CDR3 sequence is 15 residues long. V was pared by 0 bases and J by 2 bases, with 12 bases between. The chain's CDR3 is CAWSVIGGATDTQYF. CDR3 bases: TGTGCCTGGAGTGTAATAGGCGGAGCCACAGATACGCAGTATTTT.

The DNA of the CDR3 is TGTGCCAGCAGCTTTTCTCCGGGACAGGGTAATCAGCCCCAGCATTTT. Translating gives CASSFSPGQGNQPQHF. The V call is TRBV7-8, the J call TRBJ1-5, with 9 bases identical to TRBD1. The ends lost 3 bases at V and 4 bases at J; junction bases unmatched: 7. Germline CDR1 is SGHVS and CDR2 is FQNEAQ. The CDR3 totals 16 residues.

This clone has more than one count but fewer than ten. V is TRBV10-2 and J is TRBJ1-1, with TRBD1 identical over 7 bases. V trimming: 6 bases; J trimming: 3 bases; junction bases outside the gene matches: 7. CDR3 length: 14 residues. Germline V gene data show CDR1 as WSHSY and CDR2 as SAAADI. The CDR3 sequence: CASRRGTEDTEAFF. The CDR3, as DNA: TGCGCCAGCAGGAGGGGGACAGAGGACACTGAAGCTTTCTTT.

This rearrangement joins TRBV5-1 to TRBJ2-2; tentatively, D is TRBD2 (6 bases). This CDR3 is built from 14 residues. Trimming took off 4 bases at V and 7 bases at J, with 14 bases between the two ends. Germline V gives CDR1 SGHRS, CDR2 YFSETQ. The CDR3 protein is CASSPGLWVGELFF. The DNA for the CDR3 is TGCGCCAGCAGCCCGGGACTTTGGGTCGGGGAGCTGTTTTTT.

This clone was seen only once. The rearrangement uses TRBV5-6 and TRBJ2-7; D call uncertain. This CDR3 is 14 amino acids long. Between the trimmed V and J ends, which lost 4 bases and 2 bases, there was a span of 13 bases. In germline, CDR1 is SGHDT, CDR2 YYEEEE. The CDR3 loop is CASSLNLDTYEQYF. CDR3 in DNA: TGTGCCAGCAGCCTAAACCTCGACACCTACGAGCAGTACTTC.

This clone has a single count. The genes are TRBV24-1 and TRBJ1-4; TRBD1 matches 7 bases. Germline V gene lookup returns CDR1 KGHDR and CDR2 SFDVKD. The CDR3 consists of 15 residues. V lost 3 bases and J lost 6; bases outside the gene matches: 6. The CDR3 loop reads CATSDAGTEDEKLFF. The CDR3 bases are TGTGCCACCAGTGATGCCGGGACAGAGGATGAAAAACTGTTTTTT.

The rearrangement uses TRBV6-2 or TRBV6-3 and TRBJ2-2; 7 bases map to TRBD2. The CDR3 consists of 17 residues. Germline CDR1 is MNHEY and CDR2 is SVGEGT. J was trimmed by 4 bases and V by 7 bases; bases with no gene match: 15. The CDR3 DNA reads TGTGCCAGCAACCCCCTGGGAGGGGTCAGTGGCACCGGGGAGCTGTTTTTT. This gives the protein CASNPLGGVSGTGELFF.

The chain uses TRBV4-3 and TRBJ1-1, with a weak D call TRBD1 (5 bases). The CDR3 consists of 14 residues. Between the trimmed V and J ends, which lost 2 bases and 3 bases, there was a span of 10 bases. CDR1 LGHNA and CDR2 YSLEER come from the germline V gene. CDR3 coding DNA: TGCGCCAGCAGCCAACAATGGGGGGACACTGAAGCTTTCTTT. Protein sequence: CASSQQWGDTEAFF.

This clone has a handful of counts. The chain recombines TRBV19 with TRBJ1-1; 7 bases agree with TRBD1. Germline CDR1 reads LNHDA; CDR2 reads SQIVND (reference sequence). V trimming: 3 bases; J trimming: 0 bases; junction bases outside the gene matches: 1. CDR3 length: 14 residues. The CDR3, as DNA: TGTGCCAGTAGTATGGGACAGTTGAACACTGAAGCTTTCTTT. This translates into CASSMGQLNTEAFF.

A note on this clone: The sample holds other DNA sequences that translate to the same CDR3. The gene calls are TRBV18 and TRBJ2-7, with D unclear. V gave up 3 bases and J gave up 3 bases, with 6 bases separating them. Germline CDR1 is KGHSH and CDR2 is LQKENI. The CDR3 runs to 12 residues. DNA for the CDR3: TGTGCCAGCTCACCTTCCAGCTACGAGCAGTACTTC. Encoded protein: CASSPSSYEQYF. Complete variable domain (other parts from reference TRBV18 and TRBJ2-7): NAGVMQNPRHLVRRRGQEARLRCSPMKGHSHVYWYRQLPEEGLKFMVYLQKENIIDESGMPKERFSAEFPKEGPSILRIQQVVRGDSAAYFCASSPSSYEQYFGPGTRLTVT.

V is TRBV6-2 or TRBV6-3 and J is TRBJ1-2, with a possible D match to TRBD1 (6 bases). This CDR3 contains 14 residues. Germline-derived CDR1 and CDR2 are MNHEY and SVGEGT. V lost 5 bases and J lost 4, with 14 bases in between. CDR3 residues: CASSPQGGSYGYTF. For the CDR3, the DNA is TGTGCCAGCAGTCCACAGGGTGGATCCTATGGCTACACCTTC.

V is TRBV11-3 and J is TRBJ1-1, with D possibly matching TRBD1 (6 bases). This CDR3 is 16 amino acids long. Germline V gene sequence: CDR1 SGHNT, CDR2 YENEEA. The V end was cut by 6 bases, the J end by 0 bases, with 17 bases between. CDR3 sequence reads: CASRTGTLNMNTEAFF. CDR3 nucleotides: TGTGCCAGCAGAACCGGGACACTAAACATGAACACTGAAGCTTTCTTT.